Below, one TCR beta chain is given with its context. What antigen it recognizes has not been identified. No clone much larger than this one lies a single base away; base qualities are absent. The immunoSEQ Assay, a bias-controlled multiplex PCR, was used to amplify TCRbeta CDR3 regions from genomic DNA. For the original study's pipeline: Nucleated cell counts per sample were estimated from amplification of reference gene primers within the assay. Sequence reads were collapsed and filtered to measure the absolute abundance of every unique TCRbeta CDR3 rearrangement. For each sample, productive Simpson clonality was calculated as the square root of Simpson's diversity index over productive rearrangements. TCRdb carries this immuneACCESS record with in-frame sequences only. Its versions omit some clonotypes, under half of them owing to an unresolved V gene in the studies checked, with the rest unexplained. The D gene and trimming were derived from the DNA, and the V and J assignments and clone size from that table. The sample includes some 100,000 clones, with about 91% observed a single time. The ten largest clones represent about 1.7% of the sample.

Collaborating institutions collected whole blood in K2EDTA tubes following their own protocols. For TCRbeta analysis, collaborators shipped samples as frozen whole blood, isolated PBMCs, or DNA extracted from either of those sample types. The record originates from a study of blood T cell repertoires in COVID-19 (TCRdb year 2020). For the wider study: The collaborator samples originated in the United States, Italy and Spain and spanned the acute and convalescent phases of COVID-19. The prospective study material was composed of cDNA or gDNA derived from T cells, B-cell-depleted T cells, or PBMCs. Subjects who had been exposed to COVID-19, were actively infected with it, or had recovered from it provided the deeply sampled blood TCRbeta repertoires that made up the dataset. The repertoires were made available in a free public database intended to serve as a resource for research on the immune response to SARS-CoV-2. The samples were drawn from two sources: the first 160 participants of the ongoing ImmuneRACE study, and 1,200 or so subjects contributed by 6 global collaborators. Nearly every sample came with metadata listing a de-identified subject ID, COVID-19 status, age in years and sex. Where HLA class I and class II types were available, the types were taken from metadata supplied by the sample provider, not from assay-based typing.

V ends up 2 bases short and J 2 bases short, with an unmatched junction base count of 7. Taken from the germline V gene, the CDR1 and CDR2 loops are SGHVS and FNYEAQ. The cysteine opens and the phenylalanine closes a CDR3 of 19 amino acids. CDR3 DNA only is kept here, 57 bases in frame from base 1. What the authors observed across the whole study: The amount of clinical and demographic metadata varied by source and participant and was provided uncurated.

The chain is assembled from TRBV7-6 and TRBJ2-6, with 12 junctional bases fitting TRBD2. Sequenced material: peripheral blood. The sequence derives from a human donor with active COVID-19. The donor label of this sample is uncertain. The CDR3 reads CASSLRASGGATGANVLTF. The DNA sequence is given as TGTGCCAGCAGCTTACGGGCTAGCGGGGGGGCCACTGGGGCCAACGTCCTGACTTTC.